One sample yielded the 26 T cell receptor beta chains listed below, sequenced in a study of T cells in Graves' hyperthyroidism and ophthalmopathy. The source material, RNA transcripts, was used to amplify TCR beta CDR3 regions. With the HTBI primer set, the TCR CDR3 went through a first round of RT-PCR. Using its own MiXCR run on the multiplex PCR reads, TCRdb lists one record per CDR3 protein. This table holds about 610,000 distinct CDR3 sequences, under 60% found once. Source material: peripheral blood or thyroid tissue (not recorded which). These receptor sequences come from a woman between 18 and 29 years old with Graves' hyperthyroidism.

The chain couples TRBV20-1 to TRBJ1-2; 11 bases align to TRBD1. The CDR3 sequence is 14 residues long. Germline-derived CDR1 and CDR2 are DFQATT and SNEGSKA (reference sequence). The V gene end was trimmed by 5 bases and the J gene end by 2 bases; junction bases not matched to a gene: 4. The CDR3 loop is CSAGGTGGNYGYTF. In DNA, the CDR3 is TGCAGTGCTGGGGGGACAGGGGGAAACTATGGCTACACCTTC.

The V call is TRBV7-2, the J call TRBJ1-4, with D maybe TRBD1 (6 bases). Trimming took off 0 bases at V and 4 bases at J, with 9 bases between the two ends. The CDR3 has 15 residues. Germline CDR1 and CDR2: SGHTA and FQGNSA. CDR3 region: CASSLAPGVNEKLFF. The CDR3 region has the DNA TGTGCCAGCAGCTTAGCGCCAGGGGTTAATGAAAAACTGTTTTTT.

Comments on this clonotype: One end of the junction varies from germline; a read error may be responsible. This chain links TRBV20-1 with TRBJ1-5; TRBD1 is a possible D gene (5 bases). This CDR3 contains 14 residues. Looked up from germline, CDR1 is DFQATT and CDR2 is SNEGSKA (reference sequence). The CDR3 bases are TGCAGTGCAAGAGACGGGCGCGGGGGTCTTGATGAGCATTTT. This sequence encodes CSARDGRGGLDEHF.

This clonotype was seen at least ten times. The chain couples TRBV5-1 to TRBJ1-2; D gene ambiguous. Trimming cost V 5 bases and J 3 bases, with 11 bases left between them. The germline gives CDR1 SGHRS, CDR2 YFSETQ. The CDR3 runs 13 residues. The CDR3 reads CASSVGRDYGYTF. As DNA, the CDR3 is TGCGCCAGCAGTGTGGGGAGGGACTATGGCTACACCTTC.

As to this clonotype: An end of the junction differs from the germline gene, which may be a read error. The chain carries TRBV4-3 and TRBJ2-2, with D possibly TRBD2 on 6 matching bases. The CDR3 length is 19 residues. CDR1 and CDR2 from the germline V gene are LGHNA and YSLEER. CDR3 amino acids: CASSQEGYGLTLLGGELFF. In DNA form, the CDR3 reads TGCGCCAGCAGCCAAGAAGGGTATGGACTAACCCTGCTGGGCGGGGAGCTGTTTTTC.

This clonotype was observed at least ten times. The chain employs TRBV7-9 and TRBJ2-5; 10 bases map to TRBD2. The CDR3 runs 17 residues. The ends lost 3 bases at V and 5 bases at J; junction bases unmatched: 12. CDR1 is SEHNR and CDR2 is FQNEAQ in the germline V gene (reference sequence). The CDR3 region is CASSFGIGAGGLETQYF. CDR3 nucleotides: TGTGCCAGCAGCTTCGGTATAGGAGCGGGAGGGCTTGAGACCCAGTACTTC.

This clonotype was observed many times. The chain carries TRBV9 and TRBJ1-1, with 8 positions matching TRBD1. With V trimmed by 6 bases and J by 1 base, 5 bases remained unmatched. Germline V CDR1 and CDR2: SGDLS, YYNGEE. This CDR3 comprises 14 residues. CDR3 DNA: TGTGCCAGCACCCGACAGGGGTCGAACACTGAAGCTTTCTTT. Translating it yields CASTRQGSNTEAFF.

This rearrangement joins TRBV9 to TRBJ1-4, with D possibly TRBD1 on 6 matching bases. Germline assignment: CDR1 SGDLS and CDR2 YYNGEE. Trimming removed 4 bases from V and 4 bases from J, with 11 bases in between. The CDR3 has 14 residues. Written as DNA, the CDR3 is TGTGCCAGCAGCACCCGGGGGCATAATGAAAAACTGTTTTTT. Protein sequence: CASSTRGHNEKLFF.

CDR3 bases: TGCAGTGCAGTGGGACGGACGTTCCAAGAGACCCAGTACTTC. Translating gives CSAVGRTFQETQYF. The chain uses TRBV20-1 and TRBJ2-5, with D possibly being TRBD1 or TRBD2 (5 bases each). Germline V gene sequence: CDR1 DFQATT, CDR2 SNEGSKA (reference sequence). The V gene lost 6 bases and the J gene lost 1 base, with 15 bases spanning the gap. CDR3 size: 14 residues.

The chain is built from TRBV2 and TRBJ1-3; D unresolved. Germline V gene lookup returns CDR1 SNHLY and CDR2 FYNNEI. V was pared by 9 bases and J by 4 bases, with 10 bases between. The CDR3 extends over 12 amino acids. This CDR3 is CASAGWGNTIYF. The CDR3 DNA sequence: TGTGCCAGTGCCGGGTGGGGAAACACCATATATTTT.

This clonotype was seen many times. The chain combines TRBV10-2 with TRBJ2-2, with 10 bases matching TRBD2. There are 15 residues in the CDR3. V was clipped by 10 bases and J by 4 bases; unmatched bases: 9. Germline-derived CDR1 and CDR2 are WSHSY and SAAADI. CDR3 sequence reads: CATHLAGGVTGELFF. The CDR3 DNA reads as TGCGCCACCCATTTAGCGGGAGGAGTCACCGGGGAGCTGTTTTTT.

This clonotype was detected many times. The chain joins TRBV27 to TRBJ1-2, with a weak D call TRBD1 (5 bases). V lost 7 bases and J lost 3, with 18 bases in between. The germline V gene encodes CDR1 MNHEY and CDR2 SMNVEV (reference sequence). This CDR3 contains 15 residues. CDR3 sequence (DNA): TGTGCCAGCACCGCATGGGGAGGGACGGACTATGGCTACACCTTC. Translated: CASTAWGGTDYGYTF.

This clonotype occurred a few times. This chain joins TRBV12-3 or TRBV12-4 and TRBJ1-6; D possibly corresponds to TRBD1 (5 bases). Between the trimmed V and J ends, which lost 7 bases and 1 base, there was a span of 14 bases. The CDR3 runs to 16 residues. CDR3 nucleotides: TGTGCCAGCAATTCAGGGCAGAAGTCCTATAATTCACCCCTCCACTTT. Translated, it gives CASNSGQKSYNSPLHF.

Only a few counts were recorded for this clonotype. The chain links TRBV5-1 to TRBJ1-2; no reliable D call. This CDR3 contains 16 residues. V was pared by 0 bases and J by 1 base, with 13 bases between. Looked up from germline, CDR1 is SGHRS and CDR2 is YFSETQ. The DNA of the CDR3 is TGCGCCAGCAGCTTGGTCGCTGCCCTGAATAACTATGGCTACACCTTC. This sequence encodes CASSLVAALNNYGYTF. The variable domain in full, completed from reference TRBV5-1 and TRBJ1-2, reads KAGVTQTPRYLIKTRGQQVTLSCSPISGHRSVSWYQQTPGQGLQFLFEYFSETQRNKGNFPGRFSGRQFSNSRSEMNVSTLELGDSALYLCASSLVAALNNYGYTFGSGTRLTVV.

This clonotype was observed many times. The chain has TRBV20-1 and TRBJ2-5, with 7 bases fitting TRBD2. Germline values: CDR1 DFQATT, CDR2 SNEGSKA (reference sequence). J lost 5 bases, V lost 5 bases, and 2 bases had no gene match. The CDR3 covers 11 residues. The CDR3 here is CSAWGGETQYF. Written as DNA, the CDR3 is TGCAGTGCTTGGGGAGGGGAGACCCAGTACTTC.

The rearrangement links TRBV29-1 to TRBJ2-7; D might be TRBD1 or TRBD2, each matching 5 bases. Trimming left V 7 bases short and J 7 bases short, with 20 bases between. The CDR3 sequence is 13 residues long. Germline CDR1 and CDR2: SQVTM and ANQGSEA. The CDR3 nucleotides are TGCAGCGCTAGGGGACGAGGAGGATATGAGCAGTACTTC. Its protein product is CSARGRGGYEQYF.

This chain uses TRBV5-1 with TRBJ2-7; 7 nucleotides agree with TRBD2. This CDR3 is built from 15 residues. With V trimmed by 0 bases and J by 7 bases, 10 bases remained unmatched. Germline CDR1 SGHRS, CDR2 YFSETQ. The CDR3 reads CASSLVAGANNEQYF. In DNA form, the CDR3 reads TGCGCCAGCAGCTTGGTGGCGGGAGCCAACAATGAGCAGTACTTC. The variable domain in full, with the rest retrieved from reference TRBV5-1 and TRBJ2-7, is KAGVTQTPRYLIKTRGQQVTLSCSPISGHRSVSWYQQTPGQGLQFLFEYFSETQRNKGNFPGRFSGRQFSNSRSEMNVSTLELGDSALYLCASSLVAGANNEQYFGPGTRLTVT.

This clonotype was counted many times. The CDR3 DNA is TGTGCCAGCTCACCCTCGGGTAACTTCTATGGCTACACCTTC. This translates into CASSPSGNFYGYTF. The chain is built from TRBV18 and TRBJ1-2; D is uncertain. Trimming shortened V by 3 bases and J by 4 bases, and 12 bases separated the two germline ends. The CDR3 covers 14 residues. In germline, CDR1 is KGHSH, CDR2 LQKENI.

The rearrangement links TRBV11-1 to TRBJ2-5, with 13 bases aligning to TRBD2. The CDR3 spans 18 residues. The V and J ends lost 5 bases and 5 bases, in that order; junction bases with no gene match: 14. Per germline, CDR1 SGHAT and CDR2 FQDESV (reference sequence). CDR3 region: CASSPVRGTSGAWETQYF. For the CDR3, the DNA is TGTGCCAGCAGCCCGGTCCGAGGGACTAGCGGGGCCTGGGAGACCCAGTACTTC.

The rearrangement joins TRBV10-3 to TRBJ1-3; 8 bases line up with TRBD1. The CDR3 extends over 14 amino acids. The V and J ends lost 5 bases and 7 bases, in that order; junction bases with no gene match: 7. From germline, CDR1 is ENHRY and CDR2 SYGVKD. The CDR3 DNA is TGTGCCATCAGTACGGGACAGGCCGTCAACACCATATATTTT. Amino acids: CAISTGQAVNTIYF.

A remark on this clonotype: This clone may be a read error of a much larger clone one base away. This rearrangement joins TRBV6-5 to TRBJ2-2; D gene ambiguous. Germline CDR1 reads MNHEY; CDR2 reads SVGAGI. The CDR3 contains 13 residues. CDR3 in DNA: TGTGCCATCAGTTACATAAAGACCGGGGAGCTGTTTTTT. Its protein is CAISYIKTGELFF.

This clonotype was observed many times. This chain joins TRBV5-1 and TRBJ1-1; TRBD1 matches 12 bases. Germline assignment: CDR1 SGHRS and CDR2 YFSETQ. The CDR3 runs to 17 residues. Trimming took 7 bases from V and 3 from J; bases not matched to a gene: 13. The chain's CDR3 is CASSGSRDRGLDTEAFF. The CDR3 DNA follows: TGCGCCAGCTCTGGGTCACGGGACAGGGGGCTTGACACTGAAGCTTTCTTT.

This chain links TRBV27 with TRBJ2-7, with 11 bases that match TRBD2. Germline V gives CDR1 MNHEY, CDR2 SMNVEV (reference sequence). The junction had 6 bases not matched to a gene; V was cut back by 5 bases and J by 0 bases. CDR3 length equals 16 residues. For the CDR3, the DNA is TGTGCCAGCAGTAACGGACTAGCGGGTCTCTCCTACGAGCAGTACTTC. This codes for CASSNGLAGLSYEQYF.

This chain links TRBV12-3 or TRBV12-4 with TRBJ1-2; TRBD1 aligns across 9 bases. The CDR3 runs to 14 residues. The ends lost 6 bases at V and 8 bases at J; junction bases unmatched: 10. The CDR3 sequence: CASSFTGTGRGYTF. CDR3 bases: TGTGCCAGCAGCTTCACCGGGACAGGGCGAGGCTACACCTTC.

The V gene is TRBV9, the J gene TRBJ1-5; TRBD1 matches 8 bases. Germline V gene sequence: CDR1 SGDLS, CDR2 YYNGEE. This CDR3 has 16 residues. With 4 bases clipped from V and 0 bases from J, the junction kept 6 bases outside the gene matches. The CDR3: CASSQDRGISNQPQHF. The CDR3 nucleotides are TGTGCCAGCAGCCAAGACAGGGGAATTAGCAATCAGCCCCAGCATTTT.

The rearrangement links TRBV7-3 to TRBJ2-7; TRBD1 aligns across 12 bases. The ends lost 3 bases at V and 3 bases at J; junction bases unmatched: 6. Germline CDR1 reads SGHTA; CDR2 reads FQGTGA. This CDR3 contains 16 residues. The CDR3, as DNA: TGTGCCAGCAGCTTGAGCGGGACAGGGGGCTTCTACGAGCAGTACTTC. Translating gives CASSLSGTGGFYEQYF.